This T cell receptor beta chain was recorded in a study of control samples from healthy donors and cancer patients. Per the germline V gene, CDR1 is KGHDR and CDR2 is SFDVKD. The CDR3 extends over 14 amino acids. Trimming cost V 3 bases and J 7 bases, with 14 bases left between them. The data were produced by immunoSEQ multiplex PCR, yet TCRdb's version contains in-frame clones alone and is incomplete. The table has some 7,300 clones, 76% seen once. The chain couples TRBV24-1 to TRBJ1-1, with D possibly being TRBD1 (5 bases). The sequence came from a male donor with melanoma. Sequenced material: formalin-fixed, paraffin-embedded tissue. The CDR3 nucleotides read TGTGCCACCAGTGATGGGGGTCAAAGGGGTGAAGCTTTCTTT. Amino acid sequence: CATSDGGQRGEAFF.